This entry lists 21 T cell receptor beta chains sequenced from one sample in a study of blood T cells in healthy people across ages (dated by TCRdb to the mid-2010s). To prepare the library, 5' RACE was applied. Sequencing was carried out with an Illumina HiSeq 2500. The second PCR ran for about 7 to 11 cycles and used a J-beta primer mix along with a sample-barcoded 5' primer. TCRdb reran the public reads through fastp at Q25 and MiXCR, keeping productive beta chains. Rows are unified per CDR3 protein, each entry keeping the most common DNA and genes. The sample data list about 640,000 distinct CDR3 sequences, and 40% to 45% of these were observed just once. Around 30% of the sample belongs to the ten largest clones. Sequencing was carried out using blood. These receptors were taken from an elderly man in good health.

V usage is TRBV28 and J usage is TRBJ2-4; 10 positions match TRBD1. The DNA end is a closer match to TRBJ2-7, so the J assignment may be wrong. The CDR3 covers 17 residues. Germline values: CDR1 MDHEN, CDR2 SYDVKM. The CDR3 region has the DNA TGTGCCAGCAGTCCGATGTCAACCGGGACAGGGGTGGTCGAGCAGTACTTC. It codes for CASSPMSTGTGVVEQYF.

This clonotype was seen only a few times. The rearrangement joins TRBV6-2 or TRBV6-3 to TRBJ2-1; 15 bases align to TRBD2. Germline V gives CDR1 MNHEY, CDR2 SVGEGT. The trim removed 9 bases at V and 8 bases at J, leaving 8 bases unmatched. CDR3 length: 15 amino acids. The CDR3 region is CASYLGLAGGYEQFF. CDR3 in DNA: TGTGCCAGTTACCTGGGACTAGCGGGAGGCTATGAGCAGTTCTTC.

J is TRBJ2-7 and V is TRBV5-1; D is ambiguous. The CDR3 runs 15 residues. CDR1 and CDR2 from the germline V gene are SGHRS and YFSETQ. V lost 0 bases and J 5 bases, leaving 15 bases between the germline ends. DNA of the CDR3: TGCGCCAGCAGCTTGGCATTGGGAAAGGTCCACGAGCAGTACTTC. As protein: CASSLALGKVHEQYF.

This clonotype was seen at least ten times. V gene TRBV20-1 combines with J gene TRBJ2-5; 10 nucleotides agree with TRBD2. CDR3 length: 14 residues. V lost 1 base and J lost 7; bases outside the gene matches: 6. Germline CDR1 reads DFQATT; CDR2 reads SNEGSKA (reference sequence). Written as DNA, the CDR3 is TGCAGTGCTAGAGCTGGGTCTAGCGGGAGGACCCAGTACTTC. Protein: CSARAGSSGRTQYF.

This rearrangement joins TRBV20-1 to TRBJ2-1; the D gene is possibly TRBD2 (6 bases). V lost 8 bases, J lost 0 bases, and 14 bases lay in between. The CDR3 loop spans 14 amino acids. Looked up from germline, CDR1 is DFQATT and CDR2 is SNEGSKA (reference sequence). CDR3 DNA sequence: TGCAGTTCCGACGGGGGTCTCTCCTACAATGAGCAGTTCTTC. It encodes CSSDGGLSYNEQFF.

This chain joins TRBV12-3 or TRBV12-4 and TRBJ2-3; 13 nucleotides line up with TRBD2. This CDR3 contains 17 residues. Unmatched junction bases numbered 11, after V lost 4 bases and J lost 7 bases. Here the CDR3 reads CASSSRTSGRLDYTQYF. CDR3 nucleotides: TGTGCCAGCAGTTCCAGGACTAGCGGGAGATTGGACTATACGCAGTATTTT.

This clonotype was recorded a few times. The CDR3 DNA is TGTGCCAGCTCACCACCGGCACTTTCGGGAGAGACCCAGTACTTC. It codes for CASSPPALSGETQYF. The chain recombines TRBV18 with TRBJ2-5, with D unclear. Germline-derived CDR1 and CDR2 are KGHSH and LQKENI. The CDR3 has 15 amino acids. Trimming pared 0 bases from V and 4 bases from J, leaving 12 bases between. Complete variable domain (other parts from reference TRBV18 and TRBJ2-5): NAGVMQNPRHLVRRRGQEARLRCSPMKGHSHVYWYRQLPEEGLKFMVYLQKENIIDESGMPKERFSAEFPKEGPSILRIQQVVRGDSAAYFCASSPPALSGETQYFGPGTRLLVL.

V and J are TRBV30 and TRBJ2-3; D may be TRBD1 (6 bases). Trimming took off 6 bases at V and 2 bases at J, with 12 bases between the two ends. Germline CDR1 GTSNPN, CDR2 SVGIG (reference sequence). The CDR3 is 13 amino acids. The CDR3 reads CACITGNTDTQYF. CDR3 in DNA: TGTGCCTGTATAACAGGGAACACAGATACGCAGTATTTT.

This clonotype was picked up a small number of times. This chain uses TRBV7-9 with TRBJ2-5; 10 nucleotides match TRBD2. This CDR3 spans 16 amino acids. Germline CDR1 SEHNR, CDR2 FQNEAQ (reference sequence). V lost 5 bases, J lost 3 bases, and 9 bases stayed unmatched. CDR3 sequence reads: CASSPPVAGGEETQYF. The CDR3 region has the DNA TGTGCCAGCAGCCCCCCAGTAGCGGGGGGAGAAGAGACCCAGTACTTC.

DNA for the CDR3: TGTGCCAGCAGCGCCCGGGACAGCCAGTACAATGAGCAGTTCTTC. Amino acids: CASSARDSQYNEQFF. The chain has TRBV9 and TRBJ2-1; 7 positions agree with TRBD1. Losses at the gene ends were 3 bases for V and 4 bases for J; bases not matched to a gene: 7. The germline V gene has CDR1 SGDLS and CDR2 YYNGEE. This CDR3 has 15 residues.

This chain uses TRBV19 with TRBJ2-7; TRBD1 matches 8 bases. V shed 5 bases and J 4 bases; nucleotides not matched to a gene: 4. Looked up from germline, CDR1 is LNHDA and CDR2 is SQIVND (reference sequence). The CDR3 has 13 residues. The CDR3 spells CASSRQGFYEQYF. In DNA form, the CDR3 reads TGTGCCAGTAGTCGACAGGGGTTTTACGAGCAGTACTTC. Full variable domain (remainder filled in from reference TRBV19 and TRBJ2-7): DGGITQSPKYLFRKEGQNVTLSCEQNLNHDAMYWYRQDPGQGLRLIYYSQIVNDFQKGDIAEGYSVSREKKESFPLTVTSAQKNPTAFYLCASSRQGFYEQYFGPGTRLTVT.

This clonotype appeared a few times. V and J are TRBV20-1 and TRBJ2-5, with D unresolved. This CDR3 spans 11 amino acids. Germline CDR1 reads DFQATT; CDR2 reads SNEGSKA (reference sequence). Between the trimmed V and J ends, which lost 3 bases and 10 bases, there was a span of 12 bases. DNA for the CDR3: TGCAGTGCTAGTCTGACTTCGAACCAGTACTTC. Translation gives CSASLTSNQYF.

Ten or more counts support this clonotype. The CDR3 nucleotides read TGTGCCAGCAGCCCGGCGACAGGGAACTATGGCTACACCTTC. Its protein product is CASSPATGNYGYTF. The chain couples TRBV7-2 to TRBJ1-2, with 7 bases that match TRBD1. This CDR3 contains 14 residues. Germline loops: CDR1 SGHTA, CDR2 FQGNSA. Trimming removed 5 bases from V and 2 bases from J; junction bases left unmatched: 5.

This clonotype was seen a few times. The chain has TRBV15 and TRBJ2-1; perhaps TRBD2 as D (6 bases). CDR3 length: 15 amino acids. The germline CDR1 and CDR2 sequences are LNHNV and YYDKDF (reference sequence). With 5 bases removed from V and 0 bases from J, the gap between germline ends came to 11 bases. For the CDR3, the DNA is TGTGCCACCAGCCTTAGCGGAGCCTCCTACAATGAGCAGTTCTTC. This translates into CATSLSGASYNEQFF.

CDR3 in DNA: TGTGCCAGCAGTTCCTACGGGACAGGGAACACTGAAGCTTTCTTT. It specifies CASSSYGTGNTEAFF. V gene TRBV28 combines with J gene TRBJ1-1; the match to TRBD1 covers 8 bases. The CDR3 totals 15 residues. Germline assignment: CDR1 MDHEN and CDR2 SYDVKM. V lost 4 bases, J lost 1 base, and 5 bases stayed unmatched.

V and J are TRBV20-1 and TRBJ2-7, with TRBD2 matching 9 bases. The CDR3 consists of 16 residues. Germline CDR1 reads DFQATT; CDR2 reads SNEGSKA (reference sequence). The trim removed 3 bases at V and 0 bases at J, leaving 9 bases unmatched. The CDR3 spells CSASAPLAGHSYEQYF. CDR3 in DNA: TGCAGTGCTAGCGCCCCTCTAGCGGGGCACTCCTACGAGCAGTACTTC.

This clonotype was recorded a few times. This sequence joins TRBV10-3 and TRBJ2-5, with 9 bases matching TRBD1. Trimming at V came to 3 bases and at J to 5 bases, leaving 13 bases not matched to a gene. Germline V CDR1 and CDR2: ENHRY, SYGVKD. The CDR3 sequence is 17 residues long. The CDR3 sequence: CAISESPTTGGEETQYF. The CDR3 DNA follows: TGTGCCATCAGTGAAAGCCCTACGACAGGGGGAGAGGAGACCCAGTACTTC.

This clonotype has only a few counts. The chain is built from TRBV20-1 and TRBJ1-2; no reliable D call. V was clipped by 6 bases and J by 5 bases, with 16 bases between them. The germline V gene encodes CDR1 DFQATT and CDR2 SNEGSKA (reference sequence). This CDR3 is built from 13 residues. The CDR3 region is CSAVPQRSYGYTF. Here the CDR3 DNA reads TGCAGTGCGGTTCCCCAGCGCTCTTATGGCTACACCTTC.

The genes are TRBV7-9 and TRBJ2-1; 8 nucleotides align to TRBD1. V was pared by 1 base and J by 4 bases, with 6 bases of the junction left unmatched. This CDR3 has 16 amino acids. Germline CDR1 reads SEHNR; CDR2 reads FQNEAQ (reference sequence). CDR3 nucleotide sequence: TGTGCCAGCAGCTTAGACAGGGGGGCGCAATACAATGAGCAGTTCTTC. The encoded protein is CASSLDRGAQYNEQFF.

The genes are TRBV28 and TRBJ1-4; D unresolved. Trimming took 2 bases from V and 8 from J, leaving 6 bases between them. The germline gives CDR1 MDHEN, CDR2 SYDVKM. This CDR3 has 12 amino acids. The CDR3 DNA reads as TGTGCCAGCAGTTTACCGAGGGAAAAACTGTTTTTT. Encoded protein: CASSLPREKLFF.

This clonotype has ten or more counts. CDR3 sequence reads: CASSLGQGASSYGYTF. The DNA for the CDR3 is TGTGCCAGCAGCTTAGGGCAGGGGGCTTCCTCGTATGGCTACACCTTC. V is TRBV7-9 and J is TRBJ1-2; 8 nucleotides line up with TRBD1. The ends lost 1 base at V and 5 bases at J; junction bases unmatched: 9. Per the germline V gene, CDR1 is SEHNR and CDR2 is FQNEAQ (reference sequence). CDR3 size: 16 residues.